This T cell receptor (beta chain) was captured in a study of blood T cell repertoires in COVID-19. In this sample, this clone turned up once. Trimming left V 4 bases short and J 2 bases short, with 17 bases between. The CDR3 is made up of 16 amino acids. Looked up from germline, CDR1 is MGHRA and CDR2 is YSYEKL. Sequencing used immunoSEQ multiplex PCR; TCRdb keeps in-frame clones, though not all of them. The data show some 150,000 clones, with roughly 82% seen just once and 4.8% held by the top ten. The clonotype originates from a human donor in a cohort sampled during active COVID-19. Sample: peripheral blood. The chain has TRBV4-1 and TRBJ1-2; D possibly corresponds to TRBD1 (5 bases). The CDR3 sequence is CASSLFGGTENYGYTF. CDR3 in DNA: TGCGCCAGCAGCCTTTTTGGGGGGACGGAAAACTATGGCTACACCTTC.